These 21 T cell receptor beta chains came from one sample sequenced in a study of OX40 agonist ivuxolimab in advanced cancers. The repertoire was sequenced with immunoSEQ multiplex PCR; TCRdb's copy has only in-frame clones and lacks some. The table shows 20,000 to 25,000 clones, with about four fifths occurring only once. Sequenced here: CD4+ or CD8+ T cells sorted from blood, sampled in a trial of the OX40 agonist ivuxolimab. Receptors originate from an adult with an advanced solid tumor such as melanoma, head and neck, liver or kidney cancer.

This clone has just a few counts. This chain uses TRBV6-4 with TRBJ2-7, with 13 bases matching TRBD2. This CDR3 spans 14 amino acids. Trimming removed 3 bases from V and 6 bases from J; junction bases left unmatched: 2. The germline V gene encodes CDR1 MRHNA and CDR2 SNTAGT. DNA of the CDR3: TGTGCCAGCAGTGAGGGGACTAGCGGGGCCGAGCAGTACTTC. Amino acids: CASSEGTSGAEQYF.

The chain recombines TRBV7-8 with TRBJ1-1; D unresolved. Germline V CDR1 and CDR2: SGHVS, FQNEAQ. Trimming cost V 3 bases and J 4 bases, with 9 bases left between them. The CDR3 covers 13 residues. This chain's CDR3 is CASSFNKVTEAFF. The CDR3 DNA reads TGTGCCAGCAGCTTTAATAAGGTCACTGAAGCTTTCTTT.

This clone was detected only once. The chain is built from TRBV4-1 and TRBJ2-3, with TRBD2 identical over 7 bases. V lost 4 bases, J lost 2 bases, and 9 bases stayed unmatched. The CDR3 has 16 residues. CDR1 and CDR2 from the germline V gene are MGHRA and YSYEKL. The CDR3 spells CASSRWEGPPTDTQYF. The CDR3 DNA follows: TGCGCCAGCAGCCGCTGGGAGGGGCCCCCCACAGATACGCAGTATTTT.

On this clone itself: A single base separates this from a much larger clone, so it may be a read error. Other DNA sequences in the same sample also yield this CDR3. CDR3 nucleotide sequence: TGTGCCAGCAATGGGGAGAACTATGGCTATACCTTC. It translates to CASNGENYGYTF. This rearrangement joins TRBV28 to TRBJ1-2; D remains ambiguous. Germline assignment: CDR1 MDHEN and CDR2 SYDVKM. The CDR3 runs 12 residues.

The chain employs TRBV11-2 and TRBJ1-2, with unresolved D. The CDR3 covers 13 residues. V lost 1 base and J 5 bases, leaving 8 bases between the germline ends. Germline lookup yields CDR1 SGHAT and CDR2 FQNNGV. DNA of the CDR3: TGTGCCAGCAGCTTAGGACCCACATATGGCTACACCTTC. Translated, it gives CASSLGPTYGYTF. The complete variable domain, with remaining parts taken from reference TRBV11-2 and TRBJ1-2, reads EAGVAQSPRYKIIEKRQSVAFWCNPISGHATLYWYQQILGQGPKLLIQFQNNGVVDDSQLPKDRFSAERLKGVDSTLKIQPAKLEDSAVYLCASSLGPTYGYTFGSGTRLTVV.

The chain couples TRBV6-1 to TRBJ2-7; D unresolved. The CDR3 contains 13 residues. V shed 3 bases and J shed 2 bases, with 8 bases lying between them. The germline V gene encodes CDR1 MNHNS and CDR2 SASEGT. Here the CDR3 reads CASSESYAYEQYF. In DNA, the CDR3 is TGTGCCAGCAGTGAGAGTTACGCCTACGAGCAGTACTTC.

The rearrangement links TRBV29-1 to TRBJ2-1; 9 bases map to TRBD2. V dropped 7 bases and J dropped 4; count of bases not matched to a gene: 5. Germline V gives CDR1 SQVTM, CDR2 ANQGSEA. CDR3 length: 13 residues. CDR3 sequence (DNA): TGCAGCGCGCAGACTAGCGGATACAATGAGCAGTTCTTC. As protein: CSAQTSGYNEQFF.

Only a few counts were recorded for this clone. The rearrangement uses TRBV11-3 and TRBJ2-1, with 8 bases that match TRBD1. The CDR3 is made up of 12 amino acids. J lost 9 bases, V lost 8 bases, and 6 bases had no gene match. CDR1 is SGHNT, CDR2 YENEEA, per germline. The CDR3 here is CASQGAPSEQFF. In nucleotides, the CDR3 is TGTGCCAGCCAGGGGGCCCCTAGTGAGCAGTTCTTC.

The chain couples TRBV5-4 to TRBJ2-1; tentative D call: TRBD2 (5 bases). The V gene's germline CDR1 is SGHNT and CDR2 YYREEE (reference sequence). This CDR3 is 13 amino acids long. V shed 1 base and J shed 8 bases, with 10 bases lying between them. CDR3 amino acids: CASSLFGEYEQFF. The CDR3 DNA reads TGTGCCAGCAGCTTGTTTGGGGAGTATGAGCAGTTCTTC.

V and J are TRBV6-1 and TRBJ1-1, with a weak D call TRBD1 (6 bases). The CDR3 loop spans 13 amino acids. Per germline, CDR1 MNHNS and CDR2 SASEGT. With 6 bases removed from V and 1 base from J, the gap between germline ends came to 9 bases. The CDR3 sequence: CASSQGTNTEAFF. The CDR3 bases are TGTGCCAGCAGCCAGGGGACGAACACTGAAGCTTTCTTT.

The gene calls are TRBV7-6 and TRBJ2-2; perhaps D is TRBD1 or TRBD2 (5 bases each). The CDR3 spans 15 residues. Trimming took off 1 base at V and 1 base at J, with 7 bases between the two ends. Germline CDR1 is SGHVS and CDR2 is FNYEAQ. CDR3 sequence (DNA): TGTGCCAGCAGCTTAGGTGGGGGGAACACCGGGGAGCTGTTTTTT. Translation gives CASSLGGGNTGELFF.

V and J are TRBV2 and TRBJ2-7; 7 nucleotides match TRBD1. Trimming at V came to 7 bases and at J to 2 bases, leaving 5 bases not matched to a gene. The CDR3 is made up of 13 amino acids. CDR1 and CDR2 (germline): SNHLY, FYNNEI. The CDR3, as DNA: TGTGCCAGCATCGGACAGGAGACCTACGAGCAGTACTTC. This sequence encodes CASIGQETYEQYF. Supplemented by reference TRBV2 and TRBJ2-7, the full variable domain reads EPEVTQTPSHQVTQMGQEVILRCVPISNHLYFYWYRQILGQKVEFLVSFYNNEISEKSEIFDDQFSVERPDGSNFTLKIRSTKLEDSAMYFCASIGQETYEQYFGPGTRLTVT.

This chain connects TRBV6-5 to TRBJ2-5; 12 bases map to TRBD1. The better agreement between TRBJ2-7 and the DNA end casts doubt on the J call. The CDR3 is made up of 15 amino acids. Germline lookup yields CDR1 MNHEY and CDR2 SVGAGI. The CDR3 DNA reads TGTGCCAGCAGTTTGGGACAGGGGGCAGGGTACGAGCAGTACTTC. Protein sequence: CASSLGQGAGYEQYF.

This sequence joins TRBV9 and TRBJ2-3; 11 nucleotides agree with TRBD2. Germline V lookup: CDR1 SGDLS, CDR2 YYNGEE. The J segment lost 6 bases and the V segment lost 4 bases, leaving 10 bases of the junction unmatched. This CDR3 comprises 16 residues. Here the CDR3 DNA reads TGTGCCAGCAGCCCTCTAGCGGGAGGTCTTTTGGATACGCAGTATTTT. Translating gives CASSPLAGGLLDTQYF. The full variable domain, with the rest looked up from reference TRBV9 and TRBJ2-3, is DSGVTQTPKHLITATGQRVTLRCSPRSGDLSVYWYQQSLDQGLQFLIQYYNGEERAKGNILERFSAQQFPDLHSELNLSSLELGDSALYFCASSPLAGGLLDTQYFGPGTRLTVL.

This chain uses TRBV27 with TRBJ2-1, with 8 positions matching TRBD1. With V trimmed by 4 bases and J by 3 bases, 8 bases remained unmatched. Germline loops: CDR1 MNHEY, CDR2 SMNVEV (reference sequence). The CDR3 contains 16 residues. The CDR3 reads CASSSPGTGVYNEQFF. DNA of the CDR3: TGTGCCAGCAGTTCCCCCGGGACAGGAGTCTACAATGAGCAGTTCTTC.

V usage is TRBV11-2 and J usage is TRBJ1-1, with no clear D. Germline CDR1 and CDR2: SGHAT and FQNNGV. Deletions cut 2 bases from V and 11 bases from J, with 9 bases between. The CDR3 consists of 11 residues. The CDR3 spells CASSLLGPAFF. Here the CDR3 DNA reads TGTGCCAGCAGCTTACTAGGCCCGGCTTTCTTT.

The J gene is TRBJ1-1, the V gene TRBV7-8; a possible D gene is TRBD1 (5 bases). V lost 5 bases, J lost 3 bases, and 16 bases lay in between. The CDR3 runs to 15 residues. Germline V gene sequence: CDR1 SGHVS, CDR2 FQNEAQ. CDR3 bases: TGTGCCAGCAGCCAGAGGGCAGGGTGGGACACTGAAGCTTTCTTT. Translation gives CASSQRAGWDTEAFF.

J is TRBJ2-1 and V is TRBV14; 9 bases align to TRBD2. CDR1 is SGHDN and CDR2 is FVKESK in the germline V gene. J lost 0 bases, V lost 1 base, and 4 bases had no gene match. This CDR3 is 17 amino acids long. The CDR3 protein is CASSQGLAGNSYNEQFF. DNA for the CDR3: TGTGCCAGCAGCCAAGGGCTAGCGGGGAACTCCTACAATGAGCAGTTCTTC.

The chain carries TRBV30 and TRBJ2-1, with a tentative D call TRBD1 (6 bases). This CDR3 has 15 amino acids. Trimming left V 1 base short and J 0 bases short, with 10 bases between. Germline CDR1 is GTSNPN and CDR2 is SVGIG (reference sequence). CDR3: CAWSAGQFSYNEQFF. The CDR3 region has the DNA TGTGCCTGGAGTGCCGGACAGTTCTCCTACAATGAGCAGTTCTTC. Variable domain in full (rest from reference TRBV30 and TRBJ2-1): SQTIHQWPATLVQPVGSPLSLECTVEGTSNPNLYWYRQAAGRGLQLLFYSVGIGQISSEVPQNLSASRPQDRQFILSSKKLLLSDSGFYLCAWSAGQFSYNEQFFGPGTRLTVL.

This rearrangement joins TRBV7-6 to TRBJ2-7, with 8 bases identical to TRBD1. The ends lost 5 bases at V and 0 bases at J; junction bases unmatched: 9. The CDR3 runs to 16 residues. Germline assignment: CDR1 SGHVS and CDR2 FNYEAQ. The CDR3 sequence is CASSVSRDRSSYEQYF. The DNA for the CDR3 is TGTGCCAGCAGCGTGTCCCGGGACAGGAGCTCCTACGAGCAGTACTTC.

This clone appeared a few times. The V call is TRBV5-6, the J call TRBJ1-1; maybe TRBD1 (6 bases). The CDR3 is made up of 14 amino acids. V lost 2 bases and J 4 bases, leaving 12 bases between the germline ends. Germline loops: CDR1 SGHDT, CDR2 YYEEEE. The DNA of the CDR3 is TGTGCCAGCAGCTTTCAGGGAGGGGGCACTGAAGCTTTCTTT. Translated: CASSFQGGGTEAFF.